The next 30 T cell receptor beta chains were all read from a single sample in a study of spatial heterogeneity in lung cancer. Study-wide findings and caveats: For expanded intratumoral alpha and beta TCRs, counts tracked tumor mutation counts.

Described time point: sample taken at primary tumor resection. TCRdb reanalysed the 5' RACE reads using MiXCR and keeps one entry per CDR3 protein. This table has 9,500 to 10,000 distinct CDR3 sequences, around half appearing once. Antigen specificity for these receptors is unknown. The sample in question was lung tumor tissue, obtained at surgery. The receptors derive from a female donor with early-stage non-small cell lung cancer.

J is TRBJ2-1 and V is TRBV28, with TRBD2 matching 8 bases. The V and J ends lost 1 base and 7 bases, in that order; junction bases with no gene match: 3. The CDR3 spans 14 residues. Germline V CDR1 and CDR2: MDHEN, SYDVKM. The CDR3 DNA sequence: TGTGCCAGCAGTTTATTCGGCGGGGGGAATGAGCAGTTCTTC. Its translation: CASSLFGGGNEQFF. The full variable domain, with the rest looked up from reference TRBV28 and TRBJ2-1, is DVKVTQSSRYLVKRTGEKVFLECVQDMDHENMFWYRQDPGLGLRLIYFSYDVKMKEKGDIPEGYSVSREKKERFSLILESASTNQTSMYLCASSLFGGGNEQFFGPGTRLTVL.

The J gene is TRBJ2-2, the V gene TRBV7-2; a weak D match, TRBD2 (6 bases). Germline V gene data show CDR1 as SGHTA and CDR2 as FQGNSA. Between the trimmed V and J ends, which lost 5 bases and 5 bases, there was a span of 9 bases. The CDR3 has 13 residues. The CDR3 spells CASSRGGTGELFF. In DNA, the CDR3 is TGTGCCAGCAGCCGTGGGGGGACCGGGGAGCTGTTTTTT.

CDR3 bases: TGTGCCAGCAGTTCAACCGGGACAGGGACTGGCTACACCTTC. Its protein product is CASSSTGTGTGYTF. The chain combines TRBV12-3 or TRBV12-4 with TRBJ1-2; the match to TRBD1 covers 9 bases. Trimming removed 4 bases from V and 7 bases from J; junction bases left unmatched: 7. This CDR3 is built from 14 residues.

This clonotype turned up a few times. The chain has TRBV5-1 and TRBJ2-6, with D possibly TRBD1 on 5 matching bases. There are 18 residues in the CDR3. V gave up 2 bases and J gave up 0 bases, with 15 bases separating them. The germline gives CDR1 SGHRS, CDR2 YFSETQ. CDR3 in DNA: TGCGCCAGCAGCTTTTTAGGCAGGGCCGTCTCTGGGGCCAACGTCCTGACTTTC. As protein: CASSFLGRAVSGANVLTF.

The CDR3 DNA reads as TGCAGTGCTAGAGACAGGACTAGTAGGTACGAGCAGTACTTC. It codes for CSARDRTSRYEQYF. The chain employs TRBV20-1 and TRBJ2-7; 7 bases are a match to TRBD2. Germline values: CDR1 DFQATT, CDR2 SNEGSKA (reference sequence). Trimming cost V 0 bases and J 4 bases; bases outside gene matches: 6. This CDR3 is 14 amino acids long.

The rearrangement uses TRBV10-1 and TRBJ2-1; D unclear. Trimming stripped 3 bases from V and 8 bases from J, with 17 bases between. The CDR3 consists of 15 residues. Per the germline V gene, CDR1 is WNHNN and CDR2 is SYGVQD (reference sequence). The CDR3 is CASSDLSAGIYEQFF. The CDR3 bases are TGCGCCAGCAGTGATTTATCGGCTGGGATCTATGAGCAGTTCTTC.

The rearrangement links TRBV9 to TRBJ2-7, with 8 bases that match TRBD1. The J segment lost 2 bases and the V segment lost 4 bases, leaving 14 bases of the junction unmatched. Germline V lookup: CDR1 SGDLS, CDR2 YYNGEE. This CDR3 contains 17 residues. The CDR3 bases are TGTGCCAGCAGCCCCCACGAATCCGGGACAGGTACCTACGAGCAGTACTTC. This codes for CASSPHESGTGTYEQYF. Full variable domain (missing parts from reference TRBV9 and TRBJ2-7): DSGVTQTPKHLITATGQRVTLRCSPRSGDLSVYWYQQSLDQGLQFLIQYYNGEERAKGNILERFSAQQFPDLHSELNLSSLELGDSALYFCASSPHESGTGTYEQYFGPGTRLTVT.

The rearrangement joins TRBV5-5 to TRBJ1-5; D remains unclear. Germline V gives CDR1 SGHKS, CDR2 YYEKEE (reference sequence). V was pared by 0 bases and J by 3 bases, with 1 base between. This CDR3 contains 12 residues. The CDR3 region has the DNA TGTGCCAGCAGCTTGGTCAATCAGCCCCAGCATTTT. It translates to CASSLVNQPQHF. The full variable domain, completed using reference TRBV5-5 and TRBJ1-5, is DAGVTQSPTHLIKTRGQQVTLRCSPISGHKSVSWYQQVLGQGPQFIFQYYEKEERGRGNFPDRFSARQFPNYSSELNVNALLLGDSALYLCASSLVNQPQHFGDGTRLSIL.

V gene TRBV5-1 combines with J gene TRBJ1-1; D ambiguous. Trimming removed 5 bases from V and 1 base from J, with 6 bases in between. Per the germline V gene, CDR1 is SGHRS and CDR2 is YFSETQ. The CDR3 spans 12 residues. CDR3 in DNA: TGCGCCAGCAGACCGGAGAACACTGAAGCTTTCTTT. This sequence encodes CASRPENTEAFF.

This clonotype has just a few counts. The CDR3 region is CASSQGPPRNTEAFF. The CDR3 DNA is TGTGCCAGCAGCCAAGGACCGCCGAGGAACACTGAAGCTTTCTTT. This chain connects TRBV4-2 to TRBJ1-1; no firm D call. This CDR3 spans 15 amino acids. V lost 1 base and J lost 1, with 10 bases in between. Germline V gene lookup returns CDR1 LGHNA and CDR2 YNFKEQ.

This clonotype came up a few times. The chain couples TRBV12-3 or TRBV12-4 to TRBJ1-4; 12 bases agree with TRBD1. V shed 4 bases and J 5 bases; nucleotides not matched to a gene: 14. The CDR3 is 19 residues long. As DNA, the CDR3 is TGTGCCAGCAGTTACACCCGGGACAGGGGGCTCATAGGCAATGAAAAACTGTTTTTT. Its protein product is CASSYTRDRGLIGNEKLFF.

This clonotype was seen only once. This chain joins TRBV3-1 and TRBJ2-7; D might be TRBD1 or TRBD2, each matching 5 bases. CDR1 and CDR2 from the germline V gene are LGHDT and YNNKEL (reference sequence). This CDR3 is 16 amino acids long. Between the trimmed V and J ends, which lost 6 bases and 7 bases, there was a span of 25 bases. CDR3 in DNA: TGTGCCAGCAGTCTTTATGCCGGGACCCGGGCTGAAGAGCAGTACTTC. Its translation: CASSLYAGTRAEEQYF.

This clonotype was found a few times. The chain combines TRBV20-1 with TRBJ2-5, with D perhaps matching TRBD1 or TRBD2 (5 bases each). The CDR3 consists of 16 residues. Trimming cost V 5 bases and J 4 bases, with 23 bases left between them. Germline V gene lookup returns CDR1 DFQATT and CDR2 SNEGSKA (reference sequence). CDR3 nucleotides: TGCAGTGCTCCTCCCCGGGGCCGAACACAAGGAGAGACCCAGTACTTC. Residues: CSAPPRGRTQGETQYF.

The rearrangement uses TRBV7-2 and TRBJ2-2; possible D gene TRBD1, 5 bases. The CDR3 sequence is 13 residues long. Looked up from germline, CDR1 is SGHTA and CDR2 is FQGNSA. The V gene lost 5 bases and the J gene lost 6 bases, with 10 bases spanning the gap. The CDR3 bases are TGTGCCAGCAGCCCCGCCAGGGCCGGGGAGCTGTTTTTT. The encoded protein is CASSPARAGELFF.

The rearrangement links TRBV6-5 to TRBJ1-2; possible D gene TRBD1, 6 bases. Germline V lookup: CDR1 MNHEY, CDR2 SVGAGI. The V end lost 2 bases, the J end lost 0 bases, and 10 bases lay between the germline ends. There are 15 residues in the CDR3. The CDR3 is CASSYGQRANYGYTF. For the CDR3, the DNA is TGTGCCAGCAGTTACGGACAGAGAGCTAACTATGGCTACACCTTC.

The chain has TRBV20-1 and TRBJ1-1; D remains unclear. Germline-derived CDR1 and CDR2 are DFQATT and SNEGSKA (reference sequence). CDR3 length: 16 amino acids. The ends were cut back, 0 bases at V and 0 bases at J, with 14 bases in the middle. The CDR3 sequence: CSARDRSRPMNTEAFF. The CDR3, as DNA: TGCAGTGCTAGAGATCGAAGTAGGCCCATGAACACTGAAGCTTTCTTT.

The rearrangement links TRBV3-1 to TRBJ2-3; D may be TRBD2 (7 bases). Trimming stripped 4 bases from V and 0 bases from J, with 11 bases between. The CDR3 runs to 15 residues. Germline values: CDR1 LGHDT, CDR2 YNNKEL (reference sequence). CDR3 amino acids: CASSLRGPSTDTQYF. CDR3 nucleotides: TGTGCCAGCAGCCTGCGGGGGCCGAGCACAGATACGCAGTATTTT.

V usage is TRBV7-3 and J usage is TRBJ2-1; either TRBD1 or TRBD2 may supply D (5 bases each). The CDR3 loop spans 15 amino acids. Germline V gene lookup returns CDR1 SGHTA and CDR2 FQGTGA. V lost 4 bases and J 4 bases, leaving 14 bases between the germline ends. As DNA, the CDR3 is TGTGCCAGCAGCTATACAGTGGGGGAATACAATGAGCAGTTCTTC. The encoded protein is CASSYTVGEYNEQFF.

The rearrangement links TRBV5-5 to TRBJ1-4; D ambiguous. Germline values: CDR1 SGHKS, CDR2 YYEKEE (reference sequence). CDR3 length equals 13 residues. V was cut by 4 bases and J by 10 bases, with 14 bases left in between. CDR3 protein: CASSASLDRKLFF. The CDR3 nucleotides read TGTGCCAGCAGCGCTTCACTGGACCGAAAACTGTTTTTT. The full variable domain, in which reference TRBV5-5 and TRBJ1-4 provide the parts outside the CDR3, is DAGVTQSPTHLIKTRGQQVTLRCSPISGHKSVSWYQQVLGQGPQFIFQYYEKEERGRGNFPDRFSARQFPNYSSELNVNALLLGDSALYLCASSASLDRKLFFGSGTQLSVL.

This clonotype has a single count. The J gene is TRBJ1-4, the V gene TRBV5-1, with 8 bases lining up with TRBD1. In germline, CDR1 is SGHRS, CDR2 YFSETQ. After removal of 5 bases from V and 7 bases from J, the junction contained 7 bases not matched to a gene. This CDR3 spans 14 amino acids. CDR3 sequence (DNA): TGCGCCAGCAGGTCGGACAGGGTGACTGAAAAACTGTTTTTT. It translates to CASRSDRVTEKLFF.

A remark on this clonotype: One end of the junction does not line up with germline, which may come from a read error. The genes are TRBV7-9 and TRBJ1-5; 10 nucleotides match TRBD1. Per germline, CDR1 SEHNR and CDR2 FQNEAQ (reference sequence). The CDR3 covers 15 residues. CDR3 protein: CASSLTGGASQPQHF. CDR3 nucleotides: TGCGCCAGCAGCTTGACAGGGGGCGCGTCTCAGCCCCAGCATTTT.

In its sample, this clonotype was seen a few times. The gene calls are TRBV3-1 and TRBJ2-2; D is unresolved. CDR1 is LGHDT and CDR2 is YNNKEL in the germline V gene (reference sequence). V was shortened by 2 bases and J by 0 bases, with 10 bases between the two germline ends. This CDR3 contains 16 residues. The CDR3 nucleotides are TGTGCCAGCAGCCAATTATACAGCACGAACACCGGGGAGCTGTTTTTT. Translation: CASSQLYSTNTGELFF.

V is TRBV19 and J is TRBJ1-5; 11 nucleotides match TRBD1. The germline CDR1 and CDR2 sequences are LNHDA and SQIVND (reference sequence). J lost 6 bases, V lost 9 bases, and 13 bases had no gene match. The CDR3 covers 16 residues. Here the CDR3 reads CASKTNTGTGGQPQHF. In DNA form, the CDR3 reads TGTGCCAGCAAGACTAACACCGGGACAGGGGGTCAGCCCCAGCATTTT.

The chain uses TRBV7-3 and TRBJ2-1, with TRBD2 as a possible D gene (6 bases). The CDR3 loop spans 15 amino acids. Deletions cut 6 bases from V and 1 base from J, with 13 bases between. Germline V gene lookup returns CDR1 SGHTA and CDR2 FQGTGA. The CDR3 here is CASSPMSGSYNEQFF. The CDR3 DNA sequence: TGTGCCAGCAGTCCCATGAGCGGGTCCTACAATGAGCAGTTCTTC.

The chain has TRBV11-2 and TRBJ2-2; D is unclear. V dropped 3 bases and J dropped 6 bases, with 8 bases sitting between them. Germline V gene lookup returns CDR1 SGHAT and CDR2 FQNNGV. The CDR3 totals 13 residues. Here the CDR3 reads CASSFSVSGELFF. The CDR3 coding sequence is TGTGCCAGCAGCTTCTCCGTTTCCGGGGAGCTGTTTTTT.

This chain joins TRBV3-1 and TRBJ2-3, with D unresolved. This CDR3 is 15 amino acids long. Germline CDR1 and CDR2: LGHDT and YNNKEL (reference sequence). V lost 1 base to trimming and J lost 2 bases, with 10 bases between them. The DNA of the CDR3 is TGTGCCAGCAGCCAAGTTGGCATTCTCACAGATACGCAGTATTTT. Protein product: CASSQVGILTDTQYF.

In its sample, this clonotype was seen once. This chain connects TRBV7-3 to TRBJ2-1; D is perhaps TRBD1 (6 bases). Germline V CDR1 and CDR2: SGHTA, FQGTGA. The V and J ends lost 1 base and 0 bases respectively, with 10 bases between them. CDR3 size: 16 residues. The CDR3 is CASSLMGANSYNEQFF. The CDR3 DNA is TGTGCCAGCAGCTTAATGGGGGCCAACTCCTACAATGAGCAGTTCTTC.

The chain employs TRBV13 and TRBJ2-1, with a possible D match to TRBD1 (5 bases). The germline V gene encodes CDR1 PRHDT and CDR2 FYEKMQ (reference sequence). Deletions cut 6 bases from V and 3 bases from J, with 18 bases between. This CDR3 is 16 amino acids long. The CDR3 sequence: CASSRKQGLLYNEQFF. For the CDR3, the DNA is TGTGCCAGCAGTCGCAAGCAGGGCCTCCTCTACAATGAGCAGTTCTTC.

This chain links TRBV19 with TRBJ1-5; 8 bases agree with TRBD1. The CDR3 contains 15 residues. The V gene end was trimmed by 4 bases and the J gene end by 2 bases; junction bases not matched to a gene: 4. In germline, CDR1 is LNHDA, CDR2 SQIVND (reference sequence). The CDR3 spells CASSTMGQGNQPQHF. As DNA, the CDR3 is TGTGCCAGTAGTACAATGGGACAGGGCAATCAGCCCCAGCATTTT. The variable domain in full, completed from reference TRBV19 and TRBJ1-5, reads DGGITQSPKYLFRKEGQNVTLSCEQNLNHDAMYWYRQDPGQGLRLIYYSQIVNDFQKGDIAEGYSVSREKKESFPLTVTSAQKNPTAFYLCASSTMGQGNQPQHFGDGTRLSIL.

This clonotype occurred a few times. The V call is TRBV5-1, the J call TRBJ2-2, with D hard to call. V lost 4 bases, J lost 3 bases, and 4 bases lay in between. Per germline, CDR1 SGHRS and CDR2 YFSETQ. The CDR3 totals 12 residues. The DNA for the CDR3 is TGCGCCAGCAGCCCCTACACCGGGGAGCTGTTTTTT. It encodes CASSPYTGELFF.